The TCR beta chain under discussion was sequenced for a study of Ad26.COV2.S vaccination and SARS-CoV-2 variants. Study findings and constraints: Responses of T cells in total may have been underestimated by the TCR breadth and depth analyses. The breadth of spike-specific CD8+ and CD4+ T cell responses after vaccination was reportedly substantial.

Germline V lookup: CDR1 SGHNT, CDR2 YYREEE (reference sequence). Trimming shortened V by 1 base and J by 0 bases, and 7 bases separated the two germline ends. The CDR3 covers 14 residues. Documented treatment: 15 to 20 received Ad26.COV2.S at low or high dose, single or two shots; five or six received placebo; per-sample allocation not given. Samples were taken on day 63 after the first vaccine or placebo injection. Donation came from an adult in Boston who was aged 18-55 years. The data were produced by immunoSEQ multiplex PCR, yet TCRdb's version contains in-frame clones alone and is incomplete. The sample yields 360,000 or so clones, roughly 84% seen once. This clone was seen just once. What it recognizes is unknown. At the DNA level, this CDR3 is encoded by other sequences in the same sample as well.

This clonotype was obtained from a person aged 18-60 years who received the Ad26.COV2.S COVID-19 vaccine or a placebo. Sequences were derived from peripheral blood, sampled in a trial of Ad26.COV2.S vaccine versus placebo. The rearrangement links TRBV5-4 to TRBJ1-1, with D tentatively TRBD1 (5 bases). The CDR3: CASSLPGLNTEAFF. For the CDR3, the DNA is TGTGCCAGCAGCTTGCCAGGGTTGAACACTGAAGCTTTCTTT.